The clone carrying this TCR beta chain was seen more than once but under ten times. No antigen is known for it. Each donor supplied roughly 9.2 milliliters of peripheral blood. The sample originates from a study of blood T cells in healthy people across ages. Study-level background: Researchers report that template switching captured about one barcoded beta molecule per two T cells. Whole-study results and caveats: Conclusively comparing naive with antigen-experienced cells was impossible with unsorted PBMCs.

Trimming shortened V by 2 bases and J by 8 bases, and 16 bases separated the two germline ends. Germline CDR1 and CDR2: SGHTA and FQGTGA. This CDR3 has 15 amino acids. Together with a sample-barcoded 5' primer, a J-beta primer mix was included in a second PCR lasting 7 to 11 cycles. Through a template-switch adaptor with 12 random nucleotides, each cDNA molecule received a tag. TCRdb recomputed calls from the 5' RACE reads with MiXCR, one row per CDR3 protein. The sample lists around 710,000 distinct CDR3 sequences, around 40% occurring once. Sequencing input: blood. This rearrangement joins TRBV7-3 to TRBJ2-1; D perhaps matches TRBD2 (7 bases). The receptor comes from a woman aged 60-75 years in good health. The CDR3 DNA reads TGTGCCAGCAGCTTAGGGGAAGGGGAGGGGGATGAGCAGTTCTTC. It translates to CASSLGEGEGDEQFF.